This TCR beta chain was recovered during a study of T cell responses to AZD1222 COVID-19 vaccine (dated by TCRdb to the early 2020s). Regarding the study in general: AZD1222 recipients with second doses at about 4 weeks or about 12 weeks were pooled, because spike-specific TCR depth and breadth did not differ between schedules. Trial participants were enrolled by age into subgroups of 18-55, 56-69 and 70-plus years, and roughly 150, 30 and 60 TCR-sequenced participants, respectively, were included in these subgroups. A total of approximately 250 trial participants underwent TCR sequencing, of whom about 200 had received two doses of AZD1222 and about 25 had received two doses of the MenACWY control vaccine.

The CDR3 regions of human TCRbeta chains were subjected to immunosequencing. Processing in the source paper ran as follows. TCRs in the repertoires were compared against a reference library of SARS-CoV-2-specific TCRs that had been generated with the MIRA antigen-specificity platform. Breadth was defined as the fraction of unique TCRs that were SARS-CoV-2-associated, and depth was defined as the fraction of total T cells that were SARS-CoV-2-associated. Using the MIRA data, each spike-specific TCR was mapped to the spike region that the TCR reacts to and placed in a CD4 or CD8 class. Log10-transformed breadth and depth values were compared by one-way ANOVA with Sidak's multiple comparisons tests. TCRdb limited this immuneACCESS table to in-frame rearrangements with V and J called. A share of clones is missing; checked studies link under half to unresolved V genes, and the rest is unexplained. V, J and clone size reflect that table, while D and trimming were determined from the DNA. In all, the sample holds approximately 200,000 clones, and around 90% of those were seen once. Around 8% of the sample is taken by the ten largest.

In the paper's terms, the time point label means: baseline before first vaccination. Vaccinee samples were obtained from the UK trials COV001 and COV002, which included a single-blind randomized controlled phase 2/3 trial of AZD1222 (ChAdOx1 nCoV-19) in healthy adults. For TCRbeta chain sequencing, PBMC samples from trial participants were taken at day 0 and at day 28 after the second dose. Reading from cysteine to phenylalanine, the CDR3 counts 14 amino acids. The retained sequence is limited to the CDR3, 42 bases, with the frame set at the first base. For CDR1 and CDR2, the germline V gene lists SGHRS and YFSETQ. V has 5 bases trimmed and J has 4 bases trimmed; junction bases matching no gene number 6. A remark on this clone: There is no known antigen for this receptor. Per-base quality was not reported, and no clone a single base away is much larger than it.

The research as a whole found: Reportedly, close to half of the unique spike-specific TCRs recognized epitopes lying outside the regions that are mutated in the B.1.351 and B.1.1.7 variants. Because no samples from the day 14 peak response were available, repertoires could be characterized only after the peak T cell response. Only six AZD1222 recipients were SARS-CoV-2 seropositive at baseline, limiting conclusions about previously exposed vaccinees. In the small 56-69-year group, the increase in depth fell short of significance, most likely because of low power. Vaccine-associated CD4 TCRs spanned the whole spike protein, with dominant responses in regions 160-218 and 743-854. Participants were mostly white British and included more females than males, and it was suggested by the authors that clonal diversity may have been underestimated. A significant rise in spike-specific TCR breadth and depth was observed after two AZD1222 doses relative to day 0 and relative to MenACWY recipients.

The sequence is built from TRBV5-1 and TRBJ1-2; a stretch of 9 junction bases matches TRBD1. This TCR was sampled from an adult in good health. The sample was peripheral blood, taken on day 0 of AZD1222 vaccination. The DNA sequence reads TGCGCCAGCAGGCCACAGGGGGCGGGCTATGGCTACACCTTC. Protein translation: CASRPQGAGYGYTF.